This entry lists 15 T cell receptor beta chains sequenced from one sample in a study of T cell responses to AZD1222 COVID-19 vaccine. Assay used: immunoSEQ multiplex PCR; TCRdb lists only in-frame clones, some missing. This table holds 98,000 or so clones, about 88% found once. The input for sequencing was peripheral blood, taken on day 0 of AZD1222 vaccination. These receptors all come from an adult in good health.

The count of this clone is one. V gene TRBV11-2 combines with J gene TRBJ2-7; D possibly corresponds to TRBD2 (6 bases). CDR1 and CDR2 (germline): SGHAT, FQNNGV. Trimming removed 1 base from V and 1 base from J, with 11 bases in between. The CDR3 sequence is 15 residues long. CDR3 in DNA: TGTGCCAGCAGCTTAGGTGGAGGGCGGTCCTACGAGCAGTACTTC. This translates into CASSLGGGRSYEQYF.

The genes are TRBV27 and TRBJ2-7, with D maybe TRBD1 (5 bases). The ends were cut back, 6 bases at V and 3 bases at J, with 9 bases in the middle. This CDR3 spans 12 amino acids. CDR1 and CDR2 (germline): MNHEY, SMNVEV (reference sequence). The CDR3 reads CASRQDIYEQYF. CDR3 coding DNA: TGTGCCAGCAGACAGGACATCTACGAGCAGTACTTC.

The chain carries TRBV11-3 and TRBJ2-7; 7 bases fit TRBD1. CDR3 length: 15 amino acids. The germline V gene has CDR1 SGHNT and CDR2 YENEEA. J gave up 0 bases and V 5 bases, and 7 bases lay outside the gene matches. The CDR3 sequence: CASSPDRANSYEQYF. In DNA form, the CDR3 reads TGTGCCAGCAGCCCAGACAGGGCCAACTCCTACGAGCAGTACTTC.

The CDR3: CASSQDGGRTDTQYF. The CDR3 DNA reads as TGCGCCAGCAGCCAAGATGGGGGGCGCACAGATACGCAGTATTTT. V and J are TRBV4-1 and TRBJ2-3; D is tentatively TRBD1 or TRBD2 (6 bases each). Trimming took off 0 bases at V and 1 base at J, with 8 bases between the two ends. CDR1 and CDR2 from the germline V gene are MGHRA and YSYEKL. The CDR3 totals 15 residues.

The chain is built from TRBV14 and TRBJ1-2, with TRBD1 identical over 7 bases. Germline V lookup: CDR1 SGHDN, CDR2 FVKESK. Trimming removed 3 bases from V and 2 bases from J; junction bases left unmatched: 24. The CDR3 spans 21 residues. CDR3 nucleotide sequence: TGTGCCAGCAGCCATGTTCGAGCAGCCGGGACAGCAGGCCAAGGGAACTATGGCTACACCTTC. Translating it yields CASSHVRAAGTAGQGNYGYTF.

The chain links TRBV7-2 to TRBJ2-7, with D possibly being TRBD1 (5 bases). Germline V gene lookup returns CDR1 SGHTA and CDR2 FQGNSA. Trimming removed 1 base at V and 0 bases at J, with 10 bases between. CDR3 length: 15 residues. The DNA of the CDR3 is TGTGCCAGCAGCTTAGGGGGCGCCCTCTCCTACGAGCAGTACTTC. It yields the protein CASSLGGALSYEQYF. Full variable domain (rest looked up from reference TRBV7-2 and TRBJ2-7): GAGVSQSPSNKVTEKGKDVELRCDPISGHTALYWYRQSLGQGLEFLIYFQGNSAPDKSGLPSDRFSAERTGGSVSTLTIQRTQQEDSAVYLCASSLGGALSYEQYFGPGTRLTVT.

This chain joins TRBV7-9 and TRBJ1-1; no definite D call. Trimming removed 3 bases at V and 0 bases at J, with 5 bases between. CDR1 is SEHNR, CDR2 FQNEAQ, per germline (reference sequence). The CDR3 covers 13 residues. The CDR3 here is CASSFTMNTEAFF. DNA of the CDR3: TGTGCCAGCAGCTTTACCATGAACACTGAAGCTTTCTTT.

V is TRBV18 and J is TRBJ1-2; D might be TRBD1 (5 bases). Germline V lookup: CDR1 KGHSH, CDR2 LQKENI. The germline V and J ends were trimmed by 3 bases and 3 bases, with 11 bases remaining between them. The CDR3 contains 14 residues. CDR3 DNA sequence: TGTGCCAGCTCACCCGCAGGGAAGGACTATGGCTACACCTTC. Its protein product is CASSPAGKDYGYTF.

CDR3 sequence reads: CASSLGGLGNNEQFF. The CDR3 region has the DNA TGTGCCAGCAGCTTAGGTGGTCTCGGGAACAATGAGCAGTTCTTC. V and J are TRBV11-2 and TRBJ2-1; TRBD2 is a possible D gene (5 bases). Germline V gene lookup returns CDR1 SGHAT and CDR2 FQNNGV. Trimming took off 1 base at V and 5 bases at J, with 12 bases between the two ends. This CDR3 has 15 amino acids.

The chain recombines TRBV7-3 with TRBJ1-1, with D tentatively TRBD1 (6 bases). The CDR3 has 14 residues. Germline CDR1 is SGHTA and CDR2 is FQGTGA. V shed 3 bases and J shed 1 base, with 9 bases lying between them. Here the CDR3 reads CASSLGAGNTEAFF. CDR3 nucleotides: TGTGCCAGCAGCTTGGGGGCGGGGAACACTGAAGCTTTCTTT.

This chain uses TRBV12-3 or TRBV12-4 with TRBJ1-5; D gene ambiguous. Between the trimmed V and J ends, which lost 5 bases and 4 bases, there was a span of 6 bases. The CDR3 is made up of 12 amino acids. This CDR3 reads CASSQRNQPQHF. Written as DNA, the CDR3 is TGTGCCAGCAGTCAGCGTAATCAGCCCCAGCATTTT.

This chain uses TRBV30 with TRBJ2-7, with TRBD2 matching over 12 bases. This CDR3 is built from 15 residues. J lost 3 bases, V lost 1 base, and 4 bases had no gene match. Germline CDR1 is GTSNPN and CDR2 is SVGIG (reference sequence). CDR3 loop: CAWSAGTSGYYEQYF. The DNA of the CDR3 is TGTGCCTGGAGTGCTGGGACTAGCGGGTACTACGAGCAGTACTTC.

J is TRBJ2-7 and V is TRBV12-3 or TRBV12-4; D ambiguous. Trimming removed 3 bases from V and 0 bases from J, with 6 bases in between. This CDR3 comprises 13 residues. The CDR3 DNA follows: TGTGCCAGCAGTTTCGGCCTCTCCTACGAGCAGTACTTC. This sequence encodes CASSFGLSYEQYF.

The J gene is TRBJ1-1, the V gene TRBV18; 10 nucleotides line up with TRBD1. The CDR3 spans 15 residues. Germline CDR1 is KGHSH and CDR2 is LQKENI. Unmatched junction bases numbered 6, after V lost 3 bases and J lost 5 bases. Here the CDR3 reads CASSPFRGQGTEAFF. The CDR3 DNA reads TGTGCCAGCTCACCCTTCCGGGGACAGGGGACTGAAGCTTTCTTT.

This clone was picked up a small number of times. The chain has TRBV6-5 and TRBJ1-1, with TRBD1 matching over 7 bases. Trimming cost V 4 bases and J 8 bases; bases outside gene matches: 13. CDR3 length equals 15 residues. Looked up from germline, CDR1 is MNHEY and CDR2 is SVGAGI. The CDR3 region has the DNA TGTGCCAGCAGTTCCCACCGTACAGGGGAGAGAGAAGCTTTCTTT. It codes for CASSSHRTGEREAFF.